The 31 T cell receptor beta chains reported below all come from one sample, sequenced in a study of T cell repertoires in cytomegalovirus infection. For these receptors, no antigen is known. TCRdb reprocessed the reads via MiXCR and lists one record per CDR3 protein. The table shows approximately 730,000 distinct CDR3 sequences, with almost 30% occurring only once. The sample here was cultured CD8+ T cells from PBMCs, taken from culture after CMV antigen stimulation. Every receptor here comes from a human donor in good health (CMV status not recorded). Some clones in this sample may be carry-over from other donors' samples.

This chain uses TRBV6-8 with TRBJ2-1; D is uncertain. The CDR3 totals 16 residues. The V gene lost 0 bases and the J gene lost 6 bases, with 15 bases spanning the gap. Germline V gene data show CDR1 as MNHGY and CDR2 as SAAAGT. CDR3 residues: CASSYSKRIVFNEQFF. For the CDR3, the DNA is TGTGCCAGCAGTTACTCGAAAAGGATTGTATTCAATGAGCAGTTCTTC.

The chain has TRBV10-3 and TRBJ2-2; D possibly corresponds to TRBD1 (6 bases). CDR3 length: 15 residues. CDR1 and CDR2 (germline): ENHRY, SYGVKD. The V and J ends lost 2 bases and 3 bases respectively, with 10 bases between them. CDR3 nucleotides: TGTGCCATCAGTGAGACAGGGCTCGACACCGGGGAGCTGTTTTTT. Its protein is CAISETGLDTGELFF.

This clonotype was picked up a small number of times. The chain links TRBV2 to TRBJ2-3; D call uncertain. Germline loops: CDR1 SNHLY, CDR2 FYNNEI. The CDR3 loop spans 15 amino acids. Trimming took off 3 bases at V and 0 bases at J, with 10 bases between the two ends. The DNA for the CDR3 is TGTGCCAGCAGTGATATGGGGTCTAGCACAGATACGCAGTATTTT. Translation gives CASSDMGSSTDTQYF.

The table lists this clonotype with many counts. This chain joins TRBV11-3 and TRBJ2-7; D perhaps matches TRBD2 (5 bases). Trimming cost V 5 bases and J 2 bases, with 13 bases left between them. This CDR3 has 14 residues. The V gene's germline CDR1 is SGHNT and CDR2 YENEEA. CDR3 sequence (DNA): TGTGCCAGCAGCGCCGGGGATAGACCCTACGAGCAGTACTTC. Protein product: CASSAGDRPYEQYF. Combining the CDR3 with reference TRBV11-3 and TRBJ2-7 gives the whole variable domain EAGVVQSPRYKIIEKKQPVAFWCNPISGHNTLYWYLQNLGQGPELLIRYENEEAVDDSQLPKDRFSAERLKGVDSTLKIQPAELGDSAVYLCASSAGDRPYEQYFGPGTRLTVT.

This chain uses TRBV27 with TRBJ2-3; 9 positions agree with TRBD2. Germline assignment: CDR1 MNHEY and CDR2 SMNVEV (reference sequence). The CDR3 extends over 17 amino acids. J lost 6 bases, V lost 2 bases, and 12 bases had no gene match. The CDR3 DNA reads TGTGCCAGCAGTTTAGCCCCCCCGCGGGGGGGCCTTGATACGCAGTATTTT. Residues: CASSLAPPRGGLDTQYF.

The rearrangement links TRBV12-3 or TRBV12-4 to TRBJ2-7, with D tentatively TRBD2 (5 bases). The V end was cut by 3 bases, the J end by 5 bases, with 14 bases between. The CDR3 is 14 amino acids. The CDR3 loop is CASSFVTRTDEQYF. The CDR3 bases are TGTGCCAGCAGTTTCGTAACCAGGACTGACGAGCAGTACTTC.

This chain joins TRBV2 and TRBJ2-4, with D hard to call. V was cut by 1 base and J by 2 bases, with 12 bases left in between. Looked up from germline, CDR1 is SNHLY and CDR2 is FYNNEI. CDR3 size: 16 residues. The CDR3 reads CASSEENFGPKNIQYF. Written as DNA, the CDR3 is TGTGCCAGCAGTGAAGAGAACTTCGGCCCCAAAAACATTCAGTACTTC. Combining the CDR3 with reference TRBV2 and TRBJ2-4 gives the whole variable domain EPEVTQTPSHQVTQMGQEVILRCVPISNHLYFYWYRQILGQKVEFLVSFYNNEISEKSEIFDDQFSVERPDGSNFTLKIRSTKLEDSAMYFCASSEENFGPKNIQYFGAGTRLSVL.

J is TRBJ2-1 and V is TRBV2; D uncertain. The CDR3 is 11 residues long. Germline loops: CDR1 SNHLY, CDR2 FYNNEI. V lost 9 bases to trimming and J lost 5 bases, with 8 bases between them. CDR3 amino acids: CARDDDNEQFF. Here the CDR3 DNA reads TGTGCCAGGGACGACGACAATGAGCAGTTCTTC.

The rearrangement links TRBV12-5 to TRBJ2-3; unclear D gene. The CDR3 length is 17 residues. V lost 2 bases and J 4 bases, leaving 19 bases between the germline ends. Per germline, CDR1 LGHNT and CDR2 FRNRAP. The CDR3 sequence: CASGLNLRVRTADTQYF. The CDR3 bases are TGTGCTAGTGGTTTGAATCTTCGGGTTAGAACGGCAGATACGCAGTATTTT.

The chain has TRBV18 and TRBJ1-1, with 8 bases identical to TRBD1. The CDR3 covers 15 residues. J gave up 6 bases and V 0 bases, and 6 bases lay outside the gene matches. The germline V gene encodes CDR1 KGHSH and CDR2 LQKENI. DNA of the CDR3: TGTGCCAGCTCACCACCCCAGGGGGCTGGTGCTGAAGCTTTCTTT. It specifies CASSPPQGAGAEAFF. The full variable domain, in which reference TRBV18 and TRBJ1-1 provide the parts outside the CDR3, is NAGVMQNPRHLVRRRGQEARLRCSPMKGHSHVYWYRQLPEEGLKFMVYLQKENIIDESGMPKERFSAEFPKEGPSILRIQQVVRGDSAAYFCASSPPQGAGAEAFFGQGTRLTVV.

There are a few counts of this clonotype. The V gene is TRBV4-1, the J gene TRBJ1-1; D is ambiguous. Per germline, CDR1 MGHRA and CDR2 YSYEKL. V was pared by 3 bases and J by 7 bases, with 9 bases between. The CDR3 contains 12 residues. The CDR3 reads CASSQDGVEAFF. The CDR3 coding sequence is TGCGCCAGCAGCCAGGACGGAGTTGAAGCTTTCTTT.

This chain uses TRBV7-9 with TRBJ2-2; TRBD2 matches at 10 bases. With 6 bases clipped from V and 5 bases from J, the junction kept 3 bases outside the gene matches. This CDR3 contains 14 residues. Germline CDR1 and CDR2: SEHNR and FQNEAQ (reference sequence). The CDR3 reads CASSSTSGTGELFF. Here the CDR3 DNA reads TGTGCCAGCAGTTCGACTAGCGGGACCGGGGAGCTGTTTTTT.

Many counts were recorded for this clonotype. The chain carries TRBV7-9 and TRBJ2-5, with D unresolved. Per the germline V gene, CDR1 is SEHNR and CDR2 is FQNEAQ (reference sequence). V shed 5 bases and J shed 3 bases, with 16 bases lying between them. The CDR3 sequence is 15 residues long. CDR3 in DNA: TGTGCCAGCAGCCCCCATAGGGCCCAAAAAGAGACCCAGTACTTC. It yields the protein CASSPHRAQKETQYF.

This clonotype turned up a few times. The rearrangement links TRBV6-5 to TRBJ2-2; 7 bases match TRBD1. Losses at the gene ends were 3 bases for V and 4 bases for J; bases not matched to a gene: 8. The CDR3 is 16 amino acids. The germline V gene has CDR1 MNHEY and CDR2 SVGAGI. CDR3 amino acids: CASSYGTVAFTGELFF. The DNA of the CDR3 is TGTGCCAGCAGTTATGGGACAGTTGCCTTCACCGGGGAGCTGTTTTTT.

This clonotype was observed a few times. The rearrangement joins TRBV12-5 to TRBJ1-1; D might be TRBD1 (6 bases). The CDR3 loop spans 16 amino acids. V gave up 2 bases and J gave up 1 base, with 14 bases separating them. Germline V gives CDR1 LGHNT, CDR2 FRNRAP. The CDR3 here is CASGLPRGHKNTEAFF. CDR3 DNA sequence: TGTGCTAGTGGTTTGCCAAGGGGACATAAGAACACTGAAGCTTTCTTT.

This clonotype was recorded a few times. The genes are TRBV7-3 and TRBJ2-3, with 13 bases that match TRBD2. CDR3 length: 18 amino acids. V lost 6 bases, J lost 1 base, and 10 bases stayed unmatched. The germline gives CDR1 SGHTA, CDR2 FQGTGA. In nucleotides, the CDR3 is TGTGCCAGCAGTCTACTAGCGGGGGGGACAAACGGCACAGATACGCAGTATTTT. It yields the protein CASSLLAGGTNGTDTQYF.

This clonotype was observed many times. This rearrangement joins TRBV7-2 to TRBJ1-5, with TRBD1 as a possible D gene (6 bases). The CDR3 consists of 15 residues. Looked up from germline, CDR1 is SGHTA and CDR2 is FQGNSA. Trimming removed 4 bases at V and 6 bases at J, with 16 bases between. CDR3 coding DNA: TGTGCCAGCAGCTCCGGAGGGGGGCATGGTCAGCCCCAGCATTTT. Amino acid sequence: CASSSGGGHGQPQHF.

V gene TRBV7-4 combines with J gene TRBJ1-4; no clear D. There are 17 residues in the CDR3. CDR1 is SGHVT and CDR2 is SQSDAQ in the germline V gene. Trimming removed 5 bases at V and 0 bases at J, with 16 bases between. The CDR3 nucleotides read TGTGCCAGCAGCATAACCTACGGTTCTGCAACTAATGAAAAACTGTTTTTT. Protein product: CASSITYGSATNEKLFF.

V gene TRBV6-6 combines with J gene TRBJ1-1; D gene unclear. The germline V gene has CDR1 MNHNY and CDR2 SVGAGI (reference sequence). V gave up 0 bases and J gave up 6 bases, with 17 bases separating them. The CDR3 is 16 residues long. The CDR3 sequence is CASSYSSDYLRAEAFF. CDR3 DNA: TGTGCCAGCAGTTACTCGAGTGACTATTTGCGGGCTGAAGCTTTCTTT.

The chain carries TRBV27 and TRBJ2-1; the D is unclear. Germline V gene data show CDR1 as MNHEY and CDR2 as SMNVEV (reference sequence). V was cut by 9 bases and J by 9 bases, with 15 bases left in between. The CDR3 contains 12 residues. The CDR3: CASSKPDGEQFF. The CDR3 DNA follows: TGTGCCAGTTCCAAGCCGGATGGTGAGCAGTTCTTC.

The chain links TRBV12-3 or TRBV12-4 to TRBJ2-5, with 12 bases lining up with TRBD2. V lost 5 bases and J lost 5; bases outside the gene matches: 9. The CDR3 sequence is 16 residues long. The CDR3 sequence is CASSPHGLAGLETQYF. For the CDR3, the DNA is TGTGCCAGCAGTCCCCACGGACTAGCGGGGTTGGAGACCCAGTACTTC.

The chain carries TRBV7-6 and TRBJ1-4, with D maybe TRBD1 (5 bases). V lost 2 bases, J lost 6 bases, and 13 bases lay in between. Germline assignment: CDR1 SGHVS and CDR2 FNYEAQ. The CDR3 consists of 15 residues. CDR3 residues: CASSLSNRIYEKLFF. In nucleotides, the CDR3 is TGTGCCAGCAGCTTATCTAACAGGATATATGAAAAACTGTTTTTT. Filled out from reference TRBV7-6 and TRBJ1-4, the complete variable domain reads GAGVSQSPRYKVTKRGQDVALRCDPISGHVSLYWYRQALGQGPEFLTYFNYEAQQDKSGLPNDRFSAERPEGSISTLTIQRTEQRDSAMYRCASSLSNRIYEKLFFGSGTQLSVL.

Notes on this clonotype: A junction end diverges from the germline sequence, so it may reflect a read error. The V call is TRBV6-2 or TRBV6-3, the J call TRBJ1-2; TRBD1 agrees at 7 bases. The CDR3 covers 12 residues. Germline V gene lookup returns CDR1 MNHEY and CDR2 SVGEGT. CDR3 in amino acids: CASSYSTKDRIF. In nucleotides, the CDR3 is TGTGCCAGCAGTTACTCGACAAAGGACAGGATTTTC.

This clonotype came up a few times. V and J are TRBV7-6 and TRBJ2-1; a weak D match, TRBD2 (7 bases). The CDR3 contains 18 residues. Germline values: CDR1 SGHVS, CDR2 FNYEAQ. With 2 bases removed from V and 3 bases from J, the gap between germline ends came to 20 bases. The CDR3 is CASSLRGGGTPLYNEQFF. The DNA of the CDR3 is TGTGCCAGCAGCTTAAGGGGGGGGGGGACTCCCCTCTACAATGAGCAGTTCTTC.

The V call is TRBV6-6, the J call TRBJ2-7; 9 bases fit TRBD2. From germline, CDR1 is MNHNY and CDR2 SVGAGI (reference sequence). V lost 4 bases and J lost 3; bases outside the gene matches: 13. CDR3 size: 17 residues. The CDR3: CASSSLDLTSGRYEQYV. CDR3 nucleotides: TGTGCCAGCAGTTCCCTCGATCTAACTAGCGGGCGCTACGAGCAGTACGTC.

The rearrangement uses TRBV7-9 and TRBJ2-2; TRBD1 is a possible D gene (5 bases). Germline loops: CDR1 SEHNR, CDR2 FQNEAQ (reference sequence). The V and J ends lost 3 bases and 0 bases respectively, with 11 bases between them. The CDR3 has 16 amino acids. CDR3 loop: CASSFIQGANTGELFF. As DNA, the CDR3 is TGTGCCAGCAGCTTTATCCAGGGCGCGAACACCGGGGAGCTGTTTTTT.

This clonotype has a handful of counts. The chain combines TRBV5-6 with TRBJ2-1, with D unclear. The CDR3 has 11 amino acids. CDR1 SGHDT and CDR2 YYEEEE come from the germline V gene. Between the trimmed V and J ends, which lost 2 bases and 12 bases, there was a span of 9 bases. In nucleotides, the CDR3 is TGTGCCAGCAGCTTAGGTGCCTGGCAGTTCTTC. This encodes CASSLGAWQFF.

This clonotype was seen repeatedly, ten times or more. The CDR3, as DNA: TGTGCCAGCAGTGAAGTCGATTCACCCCTCCACTTT. Protein: CASSEVDSPLHF. V usage is TRBV6-1 and J usage is TRBJ1-6; D is unclear. The CDR3 has 12 residues. V lost 1 base, J lost 8 bases, and 3 bases lay in between. The germline V gene encodes CDR1 MNHNS and CDR2 SASEGT.

This clonotype was counted a few times. The chain carries TRBV6-5 and TRBJ1-2; TRBD1 might be the D (6 bases). The V end lost 2 bases, the J end lost 0 bases, and 10 bases lay between the germline ends. Looked up from germline, CDR1 is MNHEY and CDR2 is SVGAGI. The CDR3 is 15 amino acids. The CDR3 protein is CASSYGKGANYGYTF. CDR3 sequence (DNA): TGTGCCAGCAGTTACGGGAAGGGGGCTAACTATGGCTACACCTTC.

This clonotype was picked up a small number of times. CDR3 DNA sequence: TGTGCCATCAGTGAACCCCAACTAGTGAACCGCCAAGAGACCCAGTACTTC. Protein sequence: CAISEPQLVNRQETQYF. V usage is TRBV10-3 and J usage is TRBJ2-5; maybe TRBD2 (5 bases). Deletions cut 3 bases from V and 1 base from J, with 18 bases between. Germline values: CDR1 ENHRY, CDR2 SYGVKD. CDR3 size: 17 residues.

This clonotype was seen at least ten times. The chain recombines TRBV7-2 with TRBJ2-2, with D unresolved. The CDR3 totals 13 residues. The V gene's germline CDR1 is SGHTA and CDR2 FQGNSA. The V gene lost 2 bases and the J gene lost 6 bases, with 7 bases spanning the gap. CDR3 region: CASSLTPAGELFF. In DNA form, the CDR3 reads TGTGCCAGCAGCTTAACGCCGGCCGGGGAGCTGTTTTTT.